What follows describes a single TCR beta chain. This sample stems from a study of shared clonotypes between healthy human individuals. V shed 3 bases and J 3 bases; nucleotides not matched to a gene: 2. Germline lookup yields CDR1 SGHDT and CDR2 YYEEEE. The CDR3 has 15 residues. CD45RO-negative CD8 cells positively selected for CCR7 made up the naive population, which excluded terminally differentiated effector memory CD45RA+ cells. Genomic DNA of each subset was evenly split across several immunoSEQ plates. TCRdb's table, derived via immunoSEQ multiplex PCR, lists solely in-frame clones and lacks some. The repertoire has around 600,000 clones, 85% to 95% of them found once; the top ten carry about 0.11%.

Sequencing was performed on naive CD8+ T cells sorted from blood. The V and J genes are TRBV5-6 and TRBJ1-3, with TRBD1 identical over 11 bases. The receptor was derived from a woman in her twenties or thirties in good health. The CDR3 is CASSSGQGVGNTIYF. In nucleotides, the CDR3 is TGTGCCAGCAGCTCGGGACAGGGGGTTGGAAACACCATATATTTT.